The 30 T cell receptor beta chains below come from one sample, sequenced in a study of beta chain features in type 1 diabetes. Reverse transcription of all isolated RNA meant that expressed TCRB transcripts were sequenced. This table comes from immunoSEQ multiplex PCR, and its TCRdb copy is limited to in-frame clones, with some not included. Among more than 150,000 clones listed, over 7.5% were seen once. The sequencing input was central memory CD4+ T cells from blood. The receptors were sampled from a woman in her late teens or twenties in good health.

The chain has TRBV9 and TRBJ2-7; D possibly corresponds to TRBD2 (7 bases). This CDR3 contains 15 residues. V lost 3 bases and J lost 4, with 17 bases in between. CDR1 is SGDLS and CDR2 is YYNGEE in the germline V gene. Here the CDR3 DNA reads TGTGCCAGCAGCGAGGGGGTTCTAGCGGCTTACGAGCAGTACTTC. Its translation is CASSEGVLAAYEQYF.

This sequence joins TRBV6-1 and TRBJ2-7; TRBD1 might be the D (6 bases). Per the germline V gene, CDR1 is MNHNS and CDR2 is SASEGT. The germline V and J ends were trimmed by 6 bases and 5 bases, with 17 bases remaining between them. The CDR3 length is 14 residues. CDR3 nucleotide sequence: TGTGCCAGCAGGGAGTCCCAGGGGATCCACGAGCAGTACTTC. Its protein product is CASRESQGIHEQYF.

This clone was found a few times. The genes are TRBV7-9 and TRBJ2-7; 15 bases are shared with TRBD2. V shed 5 bases and J 3 bases; nucleotides not matched to a gene: 8. The CDR3 contains 17 residues. CDR1 is SEHNR and CDR2 is FQNEAQ in the germline V gene (reference sequence). CDR3 protein: CASSQLRTSGGVYEQYF. CDR3 nucleotide sequence: TGTGCCAGCAGCCAACTCCGGACTAGCGGGGGGGTCTACGAGCAGTACTTC.

The V call is TRBV5-5, the J call TRBJ2-7; D might be TRBD1 (6 bases). The CDR3 consists of 15 residues. The ends were cut back, 1 base at V and 2 bases at J, with 13 bases in the middle. CDR1 is SGHKS, CDR2 YYEKEE, per germline (reference sequence). The DNA of the CDR3 is TGTGCCAGCAGCTTGCAAGCGCACAGGGCCTACGAGCAGTACTTC. Translated: CASSLQAHRAYEQYF.

This clone was recorded a few times. CDR3: CAWSSPSLLAFF. As DNA, the CDR3 is TGTGCCTGGTCAAGCCCAAGTCTTCTGGCTTTCTTT. The chain couples TRBV30 to TRBJ1-1, with D hard to call. Trimming cost V 5 bases and J 11 bases, with 18 bases left between them. The germline V gene has CDR1 GTSNPN and CDR2 SVGIG (reference sequence). The CDR3 contains 12 residues.

V and J are TRBV4-1 and TRBJ2-1; 11 nucleotides match TRBD2. The trim removed 1 base at V and 7 bases at J, leaving 9 bases unmatched. Germline V gives CDR1 MGHRA, CDR2 YSYEKL. The CDR3 totals 17 residues. CDR3 sequence reads: CASSQATLAGGNNEQFF. CDR3 nucleotide sequence: TGCGCCAGCAGCCAAGCGACTCTAGCGGGAGGAAATAATGAGCAGTTCTTC.

The J gene is TRBJ2-7, the V gene TRBV4-3; 7 bases line up with TRBD2. Germline V gene lookup returns CDR1 LGHNA and CDR2 YSLEER. The CDR3 is made up of 15 amino acids. V trimming: 5 bases; J trimming: 0 bases; junction bases outside the gene matches: 7. This CDR3 is CASSREPGGSYEQYF. In DNA form, the CDR3 reads TGCGCCAGCAGCAGAGAGCCGGGGGGCTCCTACGAGCAGTACTTC.

The chain joins TRBV30 to TRBJ1-1; perhaps TRBD1 as D (5 bases). CDR3 length: 14 amino acids. V was clipped by 0 bases and J by 4 bases, with 12 bases between them. Germline CDR1 GTSNPN, CDR2 SVGIG (reference sequence). CDR3 sequence: CAWSVPSRATEAFF. CDR3 DNA: TGTGCCTGGAGTGTACCCAGCAGGGCCACTGAAGCTTTCTTT.

The table lists this clone with a few counts. The chain links TRBV11-2 to TRBJ2-5; the D is unclear. The CDR3 is 11 amino acids. The V and J ends lost 5 bases and 2 bases respectively, with 3 bases between them. Per germline, CDR1 SGHAT and CDR2 FQNNGV. The CDR3 DNA reads as TGTGCCAGCAGCACACAAGAGACCCAGTACTTC. Translating it yields CASSTQETQYF.

The rearrangement links TRBV7-9 to TRBJ2-2, with D possibly being TRBD2 (5 bases). Per germline, CDR1 SEHNR and CDR2 FQNEAQ (reference sequence). With 2 bases removed from V and 5 bases from J, the gap between germline ends came to 6 bases. The CDR3 extends over 13 amino acids. The CDR3 nucleotides read TGTGCCAGCAGCTTAAGAGGGACCGGGGAGCTGTTTTTT. This codes for CASSLRGTGELFF.

The chain uses TRBV5-1 and TRBJ1-1, with 7 nucleotides matching TRBD1. The length of the CDR3 is 16 residues. Germline CDR1 and CDR2: SGHRS and YFSETQ. The ends lost 1 base at V and 2 bases at J; junction bases unmatched: 8. The CDR3 coding sequence is TGCGCCAGCAGCTTGATGCCGGGACAGCCAAACACTGAAGCTTTCTTT. Amino acid sequence: CASSLMPGQPNTEAFF.

The gene calls are TRBV10-3 and TRBJ2-5, with TRBD1 identical over 7 bases. The V gene end was trimmed by 3 bases and the J gene end by 0 bases; junction bases not matched to a gene: 4. The germline V gene has CDR1 ENHRY and CDR2 SYGVKD. This CDR3 has 15 residues. The CDR3 sequence is CAISDEGADQETQYF. Here the CDR3 DNA reads TGTGCCATCAGTGACGAGGGGGCGGACCAAGAGACCCAGTACTTC.

This clone was counted between two and nine times. This chain connects TRBV4-3 to TRBJ2-5; 10 nucleotides match TRBD1. V dropped 3 bases and J dropped 5; count of bases not matched to a gene: 9. The CDR3 runs 16 residues. Germline lookup yields CDR1 LGHNA and CDR2 YSLEER. CDR3 nucleotides: TGCGCCAGCAGCCAGGGGGTGGACAGGGGGATGGAGACCCAGTACTTC. Translating gives CASSQGVDRGMETQYF.

This clone has a handful of counts. The chain uses TRBV29-1 and TRBJ1-2; 10 positions match TRBD1. This CDR3 spans 13 amino acids. V shed 4 bases, J shed 9 bases, and the junction held 8 bases outside the gene matches. The germline gives CDR1 SQVTM, CDR2 ANQGSEA. Written as DNA, the CDR3 is TGCAGCGTTGGGGGGACAGGGGACCTACGCTACACCTTC. This gives the protein CSVGGTGDLRYTF.

V is TRBV5-1 and J is TRBJ2-7, with TRBD1 as a possible D gene (6 bases). Germline assignment: CDR1 SGHRS and CDR2 YFSETQ. The germline V and J ends were trimmed by 4 bases and 2 bases, with 19 bases remaining between them. This CDR3 is 16 amino acids long. The CDR3 DNA reads TGCGCCAGCAGCGACCCTTCGCAGGGGCAAGCCTACGAGCAGTACTTC. It encodes CASSDPSQGQAYEQYF.

The genes are TRBV4-3 and TRBJ2-3, with a tentative D call TRBD2 (6 bases). V gave up 0 bases and J gave up 4 bases, with 11 bases separating them. The length of the CDR3 is 15 residues. The germline gives CDR1 LGHNA, CDR2 YSLEER. The CDR3 loop is CASSQEGGVADTQYF. The CDR3 nucleotides are TGCGCCAGCAGCCAAGAGGGAGGAGTGGCAGATACGCAGTATTTT.

The V and J genes are TRBV7-9 and TRBJ2-5, with 7 positions matching TRBD2. This CDR3 is built from 13 residues. V was clipped by 5 bases and J by 3 bases; unmatched bases: 3. From germline, CDR1 is SEHNR and CDR2 FQNEAQ (reference sequence). CDR3 loop: CASSLGLEETQYF. As DNA, the CDR3 is TGTGCCAGCAGCCTAGGACTAGAAGAGACCCAGTACTTC.

The J gene is TRBJ2-5, the V gene TRBV5-6, with D hard to call. The CDR3 has 14 amino acids. Trimming stripped 4 bases from V and 2 bases from J, with 12 bases between. Germline V lookup: CDR1 SGHDT, CDR2 YYEEEE. CDR3 nucleotides: TGTGCCAGCAGCCACCCAGCGACTCAAGAGACCCAGTACTTC. Translation: CASSHPATQETQYF.

The genes are TRBV19 and TRBJ2-7; 9 bases fit TRBD1. The CDR3 contains 15 residues. The trim removed 4 bases at V and 2 bases at J, leaving 6 bases unmatched. Germline V lookup: CDR1 LNHDA, CDR2 SQIVND (reference sequence). This CDR3 is CASSTTGQGPYEQYF. The CDR3, as DNA: TGTGCCAGTAGTACAACAGGACAGGGGCCCTACGAGCAGTACTTC. Using reference TRBV19 and TRBJ2-7 for the parts outside the CDR3, the full variable domain is DGGITQSPKYLFRKEGQNVTLSCEQNLNHDAMYWYRQDPGQGLRLIYYSQIVNDFQKGDIAEGYSVSREKKESFPLTVTSAQKNPTAFYLCASSTTGQGPYEQYFGPGTRLTVT.

The V call is TRBV18, the J call TRBJ1-1; no clear D gene. CDR1 KGHSH and CDR2 LQKENI come from the germline V gene. The V end lost 6 bases, the J end lost 3 bases, and 11 bases lay between the germline ends. The CDR3 has 13 residues. The CDR3 reads CASSPSRDTEAFF. DNA of the CDR3: TGTGCCAGCTCCCCCTCGAGGGACACTGAAGCTTTCTTT.

CDR3 loop: CASSRKGANEQYF. CDR3 coding DNA: TGTGCCAGCAGCCGGAAGGGGGCAAACGAGCAGTACTTC. The chain combines TRBV7-2 with TRBJ2-7, with 7 bases aligning to TRBD1. CDR1 is SGHTA, CDR2 FQGNSA, per germline. After removal of 5 bases from V and 5 bases from J, the junction contained 6 bases not matched to a gene. The CDR3 loop spans 13 amino acids.

This clone was picked up many times. This sample includes further DNA sequences coding for the same CDR3. This chain connects TRBV7-2 to TRBJ1-6, with 9 positions matching TRBD1. Germline CDR1 reads SGHTA; CDR2 reads FQGNSA. The J segment lost 10 bases and the V segment lost 4 bases, leaving 5 bases of the junction unmatched. The CDR3 runs to 14 residues. CDR3: CASSSGQGQSPLHF. CDR3 coding DNA: TGTGCCAGCAGCTCGGGACAGGGACAATCACCCCTCCACTTT. Filled out from reference TRBV7-2 and TRBJ1-6, the complete variable domain reads GAGVSQSPSNKVTEKGKDVELRCDPISGHTALYWYRQSLGQGLEFLIYFQGNSAPDKSGLPSDRFSAERTGGSVSTLTIQRTQQEDSAVYLCASSSGQGQSPLHFGNGTRLTVT.

The chain uses TRBV7-8 and TRBJ2-1, with D possibly being TRBD2 (5 bases). The CDR3 runs to 14 residues. Germline CDR1 SGHVS, CDR2 FQNEAQ. Trimming stripped 8 bases from V and 0 bases from J, with 11 bases between. Here the CDR3 DNA reads TGTGCCAGCCGCGGGTCTAGCTCCTACAATGAGCAGTTCTTC. It is translated as CASRGSSSYNEQFF.

The rearrangement uses TRBV14 and TRBJ2-3; D call uncertain. Germline V gives CDR1 SGHDN, CDR2 FVKESK. CDR3 length: 15 residues. V shed 5 bases and J shed 5 bases, with 17 bases lying between them. The CDR3 loop is CASSSSGPPLDTQYF. The CDR3 nucleotides read TGTGCCAGCAGCTCGAGTGGGCCGCCTTTAGATACGCAGTATTTT.

V is TRBV7-2 and J is TRBJ1-6; D call uncertain. CDR3 length equals 13 residues. The V gene lost 4 bases and the J gene lost 11 bases, with 12 bases spanning the gap. Germline CDR1 and CDR2: SGHTA and FQGNSA. The CDR3 nucleotides read TGTGCCAGCAGCTCCGGTCCATCCGCACCCCTCCACTTT. This codes for CASSSGPSAPLHF.

This clone was seen a handful of times. J is TRBJ2-3 and V is TRBV7-2; TRBD2 might be the D (5 bases). V was cut by 7 bases and J by 3 bases, with 14 bases left in between. The CDR3 extends over 14 amino acids. The germline CDR1 and CDR2 sequences are SGHTA and FQGNSA. The CDR3 here is CASKWRPGTDTQYF. The DNA for the CDR3 is TGTGCCAGCAAGTGGCGGCCGGGAACAGATACGCAGTATTTT.

Of note for this clone: This same CDR3 is encoded by further DNA sequences in the sample. The chain recombines TRBV4-1 with TRBJ1-5; possible D gene TRBD1, 5 bases. The CDR3 sequence is 16 residues long. V lost 0 bases to trimming and J lost 2 bases, with 11 bases between them. The germline V gene encodes CDR1 MGHRA and CDR2 YSYEKL. CDR3 region: CASSQDGGIGNQPQHF. Here the CDR3 DNA reads TGCGCCAGCAGCCAAGACGGGGGGATAGGCAATCAGCCCCAGCATTTT.

The chain is built from TRBV18 and TRBJ2-7; 11 bases agree with TRBD1. The CDR3 runs to 15 residues. With 5 bases clipped from V and 2 bases from J, the junction kept 5 bases outside the gene matches. The germline gives CDR1 KGHSH, CDR2 LQKENI. The CDR3 here is CASSTGTGGAYEQYF. DNA for the CDR3: TGTGCCAGCTCAACCGGGACAGGGGGGGCCTACGAGCAGTACTTC.

This clone came up a few times. This chain links TRBV6-5 with TRBJ2-3; D remains ambiguous. CDR3 length: 13 amino acids. The germline V gene encodes CDR1 MNHEY and CDR2 SVGAGI. Deletions cut 1 base from V and 3 bases from J, with 5 bases between. The CDR3 loop reads CASSYYRTDTQYF. The CDR3 DNA reads TGTGCCAGCAGTTACTACCGGACAGATACGCAGTATTTT.

This clone occurred a few times. The rearrangement links TRBV7-9 to TRBJ2-1; 9 bases are a match to TRBD2. V shed 6 bases and J 4 bases; nucleotides not matched to a gene: 10. Germline V gene sequence: CDR1 SEHNR, CDR2 FQNEAQ (reference sequence). The CDR3 length is 16 residues. The CDR3 spells CASRQGTSPFYNEQFF. The DNA for the CDR3 is TGTGCCAGCAGACAAGGGACTAGCCCCTTTTACAATGAGCAGTTCTTC.